The entry below gives a single T cell receptor beta chain sequence along with its context. Its matching antigen is unknown. This record belongs to a study of CD8 T cells in ankylosing spondylitis. Findings of the study overall: According to the report, clones linked to the disease were significantly enriched in matched synovial fluid samples taken from ankylosing spondylitis patients.

Via MiXCR, TCRdb re-called the 5' RACE reads, giving one row per CDR3 protein. The data contain 200,000 to 250,000 distinct CDR3 sequences, roughly 25% of them singletons. The V end lost 4 bases, the J end lost 5 bases, and 12 bases lay between the germline ends. The CDR3 is made up of 13 amino acids. This TCR came from a male donor with ankylosing spondylitis or in good health (not recorded which). Sequencing used blood, either unsorted or a sorted T cell fraction (not recorded which). The genes are TRBV12-3 or TRBV12-4 and TRBJ2-7; D is uncertain. CDR3 amino acids: CASSSLHANEQYF. CDR3 sequence (DNA): TGTGCCAGCAGTTCCCTACATGCAAACGAGCAGTACTTC.